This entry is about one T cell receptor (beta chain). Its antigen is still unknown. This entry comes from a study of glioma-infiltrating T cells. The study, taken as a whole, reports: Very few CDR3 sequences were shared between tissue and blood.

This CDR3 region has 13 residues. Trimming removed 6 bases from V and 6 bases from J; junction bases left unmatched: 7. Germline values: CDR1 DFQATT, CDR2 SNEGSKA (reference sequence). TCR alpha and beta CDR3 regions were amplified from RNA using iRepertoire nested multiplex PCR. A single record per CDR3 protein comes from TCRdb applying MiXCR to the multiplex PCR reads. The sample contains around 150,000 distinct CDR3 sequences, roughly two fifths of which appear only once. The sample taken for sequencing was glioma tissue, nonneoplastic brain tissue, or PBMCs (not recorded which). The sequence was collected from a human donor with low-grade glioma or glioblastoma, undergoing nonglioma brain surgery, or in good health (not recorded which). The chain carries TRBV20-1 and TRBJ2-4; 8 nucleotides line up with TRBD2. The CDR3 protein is CSARGLGGNIQYF. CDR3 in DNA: TGCAGTGCGCGGGGACTAGGAGGAAACATTCAGTACTTC.